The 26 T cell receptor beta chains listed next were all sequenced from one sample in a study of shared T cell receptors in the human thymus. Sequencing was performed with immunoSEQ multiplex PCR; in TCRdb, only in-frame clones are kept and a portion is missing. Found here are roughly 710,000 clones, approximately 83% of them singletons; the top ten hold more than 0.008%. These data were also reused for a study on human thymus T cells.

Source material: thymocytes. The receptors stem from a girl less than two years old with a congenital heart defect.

The chain's CDR3 is CASSLRGQGYGYTF. The CDR3 DNA reads as TGTGCCAGCAGCTTGAGAGGACAGGGATACGGCTACACCTTC. This rearrangement joins TRBV5-4 to TRBJ1-2, with 8 bases matching TRBD1. From germline, CDR1 is SGHNT and CDR2 YYREEE (reference sequence). There are 14 residues in the CDR3. The V segment lost 1 base and the J segment 8 bases; nucleotides outside the gene matches: 7.

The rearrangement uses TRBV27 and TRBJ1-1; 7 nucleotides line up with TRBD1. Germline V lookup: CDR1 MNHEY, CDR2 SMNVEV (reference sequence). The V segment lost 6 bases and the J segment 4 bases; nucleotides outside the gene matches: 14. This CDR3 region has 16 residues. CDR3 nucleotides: TGTGCCAGCAGCTGGGAGAACAGGGGTGGTCCCACTGAAGCTTTCTTT. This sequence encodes CASSWENRGGPTEAFF.

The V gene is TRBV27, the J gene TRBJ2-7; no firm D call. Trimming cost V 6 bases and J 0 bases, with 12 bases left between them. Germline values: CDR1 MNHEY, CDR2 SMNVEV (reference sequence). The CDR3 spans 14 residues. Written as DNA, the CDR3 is TGTGCCAGCAGCAAAACCTTCAGCTCCTACGAGCAGTACTTC. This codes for CASSKTFSSYEQYF.

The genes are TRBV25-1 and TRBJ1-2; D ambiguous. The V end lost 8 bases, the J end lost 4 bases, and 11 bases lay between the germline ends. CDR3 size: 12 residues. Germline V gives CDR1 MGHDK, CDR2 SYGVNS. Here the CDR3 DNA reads TGTGCCAGCGAGGGAGGTGGCTATGGCTACACCTTC. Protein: CASEGGGYGYTF.

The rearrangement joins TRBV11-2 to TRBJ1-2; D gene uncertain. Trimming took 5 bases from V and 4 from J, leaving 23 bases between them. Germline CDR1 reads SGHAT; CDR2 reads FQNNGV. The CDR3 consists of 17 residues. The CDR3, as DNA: TGTGCCAGCAGCCCCAGACTCGTTCCCCAAGGAGGCTATGGCTACACCTTC. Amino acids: CASSPRLVPQGGYGYTF.

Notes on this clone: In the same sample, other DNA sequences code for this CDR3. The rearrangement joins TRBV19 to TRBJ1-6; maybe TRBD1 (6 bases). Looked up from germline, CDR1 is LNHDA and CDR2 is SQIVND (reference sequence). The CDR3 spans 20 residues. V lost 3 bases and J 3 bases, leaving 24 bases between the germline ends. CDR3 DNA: TGTGCCAGTAGTATTCAGTCTTACAGGGATGAGCGGGACTATAATTCACCCCTCCACTTT. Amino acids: CASSIQSYRDERDYNSPLHF.

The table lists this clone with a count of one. This chain's CDR3 is CASSQDRGGTEAFF. CDR3 DNA: TGCGCCAGCAGTCAAGACAGGGGGGGCACTGAAGCTTTCTTT. V gene TRBV23-1 combines with J gene TRBJ1-1; 9 nucleotides match TRBD1. TRBV23-1 is an ORF, with its function uncertain. This CDR3 is built from 14 residues. V lost 2 bases to trimming and J lost 4 bases; unmatched junction nucleotides: 2.

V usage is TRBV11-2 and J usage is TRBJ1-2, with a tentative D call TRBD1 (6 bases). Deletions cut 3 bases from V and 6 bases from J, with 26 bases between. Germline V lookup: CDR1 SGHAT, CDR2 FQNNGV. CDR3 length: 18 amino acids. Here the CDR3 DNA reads TGTGCCAGCAGCTTCCGGACAGCGAACAGCACAAGTCCCAATGGCTACACCTTC. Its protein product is CASSFRTANSTSPNGYTF.

CDR3 in amino acids: CASSGAPQKQYF. In DNA form, the CDR3 reads TGTGCCTCTTCAGGGGCCCCCCAAAAGCAGTACTTC. The V call is TRBV14, the J call TRBJ2-7; maybe TRBD1 (6 bases). The CDR3 totals 12 residues. Germline V CDR1 and CDR2: SGHDN, FVKESK. Trimming cost V 11 bases and J 8 bases, with 19 bases left between them.

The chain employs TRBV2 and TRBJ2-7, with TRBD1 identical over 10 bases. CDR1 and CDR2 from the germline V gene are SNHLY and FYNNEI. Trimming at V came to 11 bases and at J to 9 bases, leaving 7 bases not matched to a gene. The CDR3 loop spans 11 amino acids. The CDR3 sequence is CAGSGQGRQYF. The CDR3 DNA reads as TGTGCCGGGTCGGGACAGGGGAGGCAGTACTTC.

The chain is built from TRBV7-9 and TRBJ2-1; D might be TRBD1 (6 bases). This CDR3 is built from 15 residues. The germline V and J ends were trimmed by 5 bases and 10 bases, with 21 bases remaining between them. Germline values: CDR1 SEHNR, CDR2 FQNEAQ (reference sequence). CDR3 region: CASSASGHFRMEQFF. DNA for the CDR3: TGTGCCAGCAGCGCTTCGGGACACTTTAGAATGGAGCAGTTCTTC.

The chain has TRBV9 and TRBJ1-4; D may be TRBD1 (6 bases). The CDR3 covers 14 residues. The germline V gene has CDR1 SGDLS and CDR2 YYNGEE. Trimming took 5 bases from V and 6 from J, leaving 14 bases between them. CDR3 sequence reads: CASSDGGGYEKLFF. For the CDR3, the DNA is TGTGCCAGCAGTGACGGCGGGGGCTATGAAAAACTGTTTTTT.

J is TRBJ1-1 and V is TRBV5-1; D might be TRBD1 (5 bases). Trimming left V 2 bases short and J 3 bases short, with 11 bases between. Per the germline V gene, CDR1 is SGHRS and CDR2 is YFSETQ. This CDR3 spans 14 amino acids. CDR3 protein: CASSFYGRDTEAFF. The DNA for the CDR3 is TGCGCCAGCAGCTTCTATGGCAGGGACACTGAAGCTTTCTTT. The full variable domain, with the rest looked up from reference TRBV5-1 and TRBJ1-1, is KAGVTQTPRYLIKTRGQQVTLSCSPISGHRSVSWYQQTPGQGLQFLFEYFSETQRNKGNFPGRFSGRQFSNSRSEMNVSTLELGDSALYLCASSFYGRDTEAFFGQGTRLTVV.

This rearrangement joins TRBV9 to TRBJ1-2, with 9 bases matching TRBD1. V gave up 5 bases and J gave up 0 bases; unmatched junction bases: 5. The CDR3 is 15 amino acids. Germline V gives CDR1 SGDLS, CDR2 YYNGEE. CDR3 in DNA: TGTGCCAGCAGGGGACAGGGATTAACTAACTATGGCTACACCTTC. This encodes CASRGQGLTNYGYTF.

CDR3 loop: CASSYHRGIDGYTF. In DNA form, the CDR3 reads TGTGCCAGCAGCTACCATAGGGGTATAGATGGCTACACCTTC. The chain joins TRBV7-8 to TRBJ1-2; D perhaps matches TRBD1 (5 bases). The V end was cut by 4 bases, the J end by 6 bases, with 15 bases between. This CDR3 is 14 amino acids long. The germline V gene has CDR1 SGHVS and CDR2 FQNEAQ. The whole variable domain, remainder taken from reference TRBV7-8 and TRBJ1-2, is GAGVSQSPRYKVAKRGQDVALRCDPISGHVSLFWYQQALGQGPEFLTYFQNEAQLDKSGLPSDRFFAERPEGSVSTLKIQRTQQEDSAVYLCASSYHRGIDGYTFGSGTRLTVV.

The CDR3: CASSTGGWGEQYF. The CDR3 nucleotides are TGTGCCAGCAGTACAGGGGGCTGGGGCGAGCAGTACTTC. The J gene is TRBJ2-7, the V gene TRBV2, with 9 bases matching TRBD1. Germline loops: CDR1 SNHLY, CDR2 FYNNEI. CDR3 length: 13 amino acids. Germline trimming cut 5 bases from V and 6 bases from J; bases unmatched to any gene: 5.

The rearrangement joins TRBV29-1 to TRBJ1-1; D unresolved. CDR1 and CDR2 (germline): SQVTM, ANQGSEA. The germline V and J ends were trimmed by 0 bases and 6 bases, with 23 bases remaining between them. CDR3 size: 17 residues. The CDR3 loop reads CSVEDAATGGEGSEAFF. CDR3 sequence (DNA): TGCAGCGTTGAAGATGCGGCCACGGGCGGGGAAGGCTCTGAAGCTTTCTTT.

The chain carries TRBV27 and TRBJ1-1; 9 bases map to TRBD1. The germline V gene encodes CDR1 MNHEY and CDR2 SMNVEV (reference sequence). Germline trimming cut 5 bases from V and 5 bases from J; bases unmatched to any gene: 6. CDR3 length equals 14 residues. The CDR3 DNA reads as TGTGCCAGCAGTCCCGGACAGGGGTGGACTGAAGCTTTCTTT. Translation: CASSPGQGWTEAFF.

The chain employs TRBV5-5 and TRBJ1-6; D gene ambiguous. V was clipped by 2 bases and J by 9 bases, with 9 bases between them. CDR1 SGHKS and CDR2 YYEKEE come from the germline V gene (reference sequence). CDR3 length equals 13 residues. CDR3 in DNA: TGTGCCAGCAGCTTCCGGGGTGGTTCACCCCTCCACTTT. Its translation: CASSFRGGSPLHF.

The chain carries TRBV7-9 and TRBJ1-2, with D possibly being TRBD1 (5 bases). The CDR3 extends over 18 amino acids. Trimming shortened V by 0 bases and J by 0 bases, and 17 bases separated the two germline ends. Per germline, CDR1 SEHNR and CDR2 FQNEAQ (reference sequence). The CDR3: CASSLAPSDRLTNYGYTF. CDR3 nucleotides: TGTGCCAGCAGCTTAGCCCCCTCCGACAGACTTACTAACTATGGCTACACCTTC.

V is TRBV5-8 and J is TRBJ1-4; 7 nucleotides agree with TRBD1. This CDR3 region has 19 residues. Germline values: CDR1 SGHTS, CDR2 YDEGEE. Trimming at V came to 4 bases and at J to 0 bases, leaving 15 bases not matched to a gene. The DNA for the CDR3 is TGTGCCAGCAGCGAAGAAGGGACAGAAGCGAATGCAACTAATGAAAAACTGTTTTTT. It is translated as CASSEEGTEANATNEKLFF. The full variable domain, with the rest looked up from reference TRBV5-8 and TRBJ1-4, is EAGVTQSPTHLIKTRGQQATLRCSPISGHTSVYWYQQALGLGLQFLLWYDEGEERNRGNFPPRFSGRQFPNYSSELNVNALELEDSALYLCASSEEGTEANATNEKLFFGSGTQLSVL.

The CDR3 DNA follows: TGTGCCAGCATCGGCCTAAGACAGGCCCTAGAAGCTTTCTTT. Translated, it gives CASIGLRQALEAFF. The rearrangement links TRBV6-1 to TRBJ1-1; weak D call: TRBD1 (6 bases). In germline, CDR1 is MNHNS, CDR2 SASEGT. Trimming cost V 7 bases and J 8 bases, with 20 bases left between them. CDR3 size: 14 residues.

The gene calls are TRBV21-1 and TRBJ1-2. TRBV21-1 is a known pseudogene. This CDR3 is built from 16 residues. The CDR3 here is CASSKEAAGAIFGYTF. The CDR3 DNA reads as TGTGCCAGCAGCAAAGAGGCGGCGGGGGCAATTTTTGGCTACACCTTC.

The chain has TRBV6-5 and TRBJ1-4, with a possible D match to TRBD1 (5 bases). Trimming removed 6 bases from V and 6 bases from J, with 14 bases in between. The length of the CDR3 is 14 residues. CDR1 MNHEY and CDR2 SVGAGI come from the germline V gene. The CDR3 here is CASRRSGEDEKLFF. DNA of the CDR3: TGTGCCAGCAGACGCTCGGGGGAGGATGAAAAACTGTTTTTT.

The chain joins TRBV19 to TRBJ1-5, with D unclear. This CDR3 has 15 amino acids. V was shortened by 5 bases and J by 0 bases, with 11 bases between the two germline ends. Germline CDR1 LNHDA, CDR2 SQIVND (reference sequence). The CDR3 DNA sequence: TGTGCCAGTAGTCCCACAGTAAATAGCAATCAGCCCCAGCATTTT. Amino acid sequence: CASSPTVNSNQPQHF.

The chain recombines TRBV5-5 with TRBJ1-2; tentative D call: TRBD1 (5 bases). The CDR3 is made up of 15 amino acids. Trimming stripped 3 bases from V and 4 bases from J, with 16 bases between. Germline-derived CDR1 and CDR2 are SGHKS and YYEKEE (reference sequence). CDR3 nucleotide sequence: TGTGCCAGCAGCTACCTAGTATGGACATCCTATGGCTACACCTTC. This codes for CASSYLVWTSYGYTF.